This T cell receptor (beta chain) was documented in a study of PD-1 blockade in classical Hodgkin lymphoma. Overall study results and limits: Newly diagnosed patients were said to have less baseline TCR diversity than healthy donors did. By C4D1, diversity of CD4+ TCRs had risen significantly, whereas that of CD8+ TCRs had not. Complete responders started with a diversity level that resembled newly diagnosed patients at baseline.

Remarks on this clone: Its matching antigen is unknown.

Sequencing was performed with immunoSEQ multiplex PCR; in TCRdb, only in-frame clones are kept and a portion is missing. The repertoire holds under 20,000 clones, roughly 82% seen once, with 25% to 30% in the top ten. Brentuximab vedotin exposure varied, and every patient relapsed after autologous stem cell transplantation. The ends lost 7 bases at V and 1 base at J; junction bases unmatched: 4. This CDR3 is 14 amino acids long. Germline CDR1 and CDR2: SGHVS and FQNEAQ. This specimen consisted of peripheral blood mononuclear cells (PBMCs), obtained before the second cycle of nivolumab. This receptor was identified in a human donor with classical Hodgkin lymphoma. This rearrangement joins TRBV7-8 to TRBJ1-1; 9 nucleotides line up with TRBD1. The CDR3 protein is CASNPTGGNTEAFF. The CDR3 coding sequence is TGTGCCAGCAACCCGACAGGGGGGAACACTGAAGCTTTCTTT.